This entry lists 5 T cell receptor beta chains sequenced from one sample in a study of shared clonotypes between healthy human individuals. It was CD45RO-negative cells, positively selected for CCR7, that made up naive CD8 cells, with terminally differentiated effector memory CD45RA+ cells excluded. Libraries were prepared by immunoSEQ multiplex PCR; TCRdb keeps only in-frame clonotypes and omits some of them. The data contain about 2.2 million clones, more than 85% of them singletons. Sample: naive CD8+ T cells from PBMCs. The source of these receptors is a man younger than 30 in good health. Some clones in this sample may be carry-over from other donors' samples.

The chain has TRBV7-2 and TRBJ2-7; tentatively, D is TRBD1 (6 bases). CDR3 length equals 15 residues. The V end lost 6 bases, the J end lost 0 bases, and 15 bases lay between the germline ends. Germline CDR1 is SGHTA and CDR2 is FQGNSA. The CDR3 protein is CASRRRTASSYEQYF. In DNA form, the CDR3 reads TGTGCCAGCAGACGTAGGACAGCGAGCTCCTACGAGCAGTACTTC.

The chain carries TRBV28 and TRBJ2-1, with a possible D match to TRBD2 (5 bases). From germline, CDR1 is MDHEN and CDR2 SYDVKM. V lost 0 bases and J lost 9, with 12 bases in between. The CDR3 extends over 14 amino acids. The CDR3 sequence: CASSLCEEDCEQFF. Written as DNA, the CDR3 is TGTGCCAGCAGTTTATGCGAGGAGGATTGTGAGCAGTTCTTC.

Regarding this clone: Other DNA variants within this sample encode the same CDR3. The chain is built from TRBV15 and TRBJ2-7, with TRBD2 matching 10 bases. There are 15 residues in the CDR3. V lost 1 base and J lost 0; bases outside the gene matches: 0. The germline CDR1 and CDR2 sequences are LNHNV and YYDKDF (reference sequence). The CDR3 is CATSRGTSGSYEQYF. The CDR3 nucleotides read TGTGCCACCAGCAGAGGGACTAGCGGCTCCTACGAGCAGTACTTC.

The CDR3 is CASSEDRGIDEKLFF. The CDR3, as DNA: TGTGCCAGCAGTGAAGACAGGGGCATCGATGAAAAACTGTTTTTT. The gene calls are TRBV25-1 and TRBJ1-4; TRBD1 matches 8 bases. The CDR3 is 15 amino acids. From germline, CDR1 is MGHDK and CDR2 SYGVNS. With V trimmed by 2 bases and J by 6 bases, 5 bases remained unmatched.

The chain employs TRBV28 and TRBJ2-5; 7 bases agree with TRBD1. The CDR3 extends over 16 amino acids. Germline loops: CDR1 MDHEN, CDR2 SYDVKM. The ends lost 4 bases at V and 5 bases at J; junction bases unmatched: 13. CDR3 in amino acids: CASSSQGVGLWETQYF. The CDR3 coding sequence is TGTGCCAGCAGTTCTCAGGGGGTAGGGTTATGGGAGACCCAGTACTTC.